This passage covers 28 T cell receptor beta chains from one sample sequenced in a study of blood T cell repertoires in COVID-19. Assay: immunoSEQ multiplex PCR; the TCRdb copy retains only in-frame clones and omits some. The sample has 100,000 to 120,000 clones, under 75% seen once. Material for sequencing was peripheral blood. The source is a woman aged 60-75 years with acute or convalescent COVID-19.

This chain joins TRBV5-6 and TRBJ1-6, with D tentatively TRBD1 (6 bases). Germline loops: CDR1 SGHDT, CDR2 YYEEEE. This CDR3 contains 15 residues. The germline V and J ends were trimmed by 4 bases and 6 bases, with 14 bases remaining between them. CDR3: CASSVRQATNSPLHF. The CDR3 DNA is TGTGCCAGCAGCGTACGACAGGCGACTAATTCACCCCTCCACTTT.

In DNA, the CDR3 is TGTGCCAGCAGTTCACAGGGGACGGACAATTCACCCCTCCACTTT. Its protein product is CASSSQGTDNSPLHF. The V and J genes are TRBV6-5 and TRBJ1-6, with 7 nucleotides matching TRBD1. Germline lookup yields CDR1 MNHEY and CDR2 SVGAGI. This CDR3 is 15 amino acids long. The V gene end was trimmed by 4 bases and the J gene end by 7 bases; junction bases not matched to a gene: 7.

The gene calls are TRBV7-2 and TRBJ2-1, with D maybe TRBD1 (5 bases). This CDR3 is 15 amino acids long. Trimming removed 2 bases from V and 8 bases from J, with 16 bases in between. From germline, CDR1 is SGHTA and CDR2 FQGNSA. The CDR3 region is CASSLSAGMFDEQFF. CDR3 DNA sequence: TGTGCCAGCAGCTTAAGTGCAGGGATGTTTGATGAGCAGTTCTTC.

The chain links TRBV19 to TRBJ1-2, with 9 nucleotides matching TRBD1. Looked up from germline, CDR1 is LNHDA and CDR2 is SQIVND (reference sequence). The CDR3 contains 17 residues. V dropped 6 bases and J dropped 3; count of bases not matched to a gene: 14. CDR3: CASRNVGRDRVDYGYTF. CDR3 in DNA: TGTGCCAGTAGGAACGTAGGACGGGACAGGGTTGACTATGGCTACACCTTC.

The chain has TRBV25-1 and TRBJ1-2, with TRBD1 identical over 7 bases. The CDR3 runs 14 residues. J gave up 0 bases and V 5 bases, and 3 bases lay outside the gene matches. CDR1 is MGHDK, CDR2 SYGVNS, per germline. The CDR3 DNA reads TGTGCCAGCAGTAAAGGACAGGCTAACTATGGCTACACCTTC. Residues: CASSKGQANYGYTF.

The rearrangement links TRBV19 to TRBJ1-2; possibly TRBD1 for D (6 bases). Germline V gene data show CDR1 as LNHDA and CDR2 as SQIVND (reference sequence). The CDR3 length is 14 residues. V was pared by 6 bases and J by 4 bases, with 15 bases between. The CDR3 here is CASREMDSPYGYTF. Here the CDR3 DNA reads TGTGCCAGTAGGGAAATGGACAGTCCCTATGGCTACACCTTC.

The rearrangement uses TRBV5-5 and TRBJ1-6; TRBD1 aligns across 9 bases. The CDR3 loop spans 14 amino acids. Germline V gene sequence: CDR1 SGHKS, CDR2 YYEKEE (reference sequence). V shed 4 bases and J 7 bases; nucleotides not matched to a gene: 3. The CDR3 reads CASSADRGNSPLHF. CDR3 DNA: TGTGCCAGCAGCGCCGACAGGGGGAATTCACCCCTCCACTTT.

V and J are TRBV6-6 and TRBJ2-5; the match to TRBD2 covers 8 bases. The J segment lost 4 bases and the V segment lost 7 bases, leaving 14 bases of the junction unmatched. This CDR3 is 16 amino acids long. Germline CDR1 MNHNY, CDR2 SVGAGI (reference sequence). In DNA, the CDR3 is TGTGCCAGCAAGTCAAGACTAGCGCTCAAGGGAGAGACCCAGTACTTC. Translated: CASKSRLALKGETQYF.

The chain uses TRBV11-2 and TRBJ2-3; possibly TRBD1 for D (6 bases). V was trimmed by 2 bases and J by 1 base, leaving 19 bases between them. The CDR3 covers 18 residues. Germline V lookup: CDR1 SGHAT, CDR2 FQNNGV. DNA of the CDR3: TGTGCCAGCAGCTTAAGGGGCGACGCAGGGGTTGGCACAGATACGCAGTATTTT. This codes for CASSLRGDAGVGTDTQYF. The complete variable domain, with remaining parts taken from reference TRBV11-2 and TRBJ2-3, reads EAGVAQSPRYKIIEKRQSVAFWCNPISGHATLYWYQQILGQGPKLLIQFQNNGVVDDSQLPKDRFSAERLKGVDSTLKIQPAKLEDSAVYLCASSLRGDAGVGTDTQYFGPGTRLTVL.

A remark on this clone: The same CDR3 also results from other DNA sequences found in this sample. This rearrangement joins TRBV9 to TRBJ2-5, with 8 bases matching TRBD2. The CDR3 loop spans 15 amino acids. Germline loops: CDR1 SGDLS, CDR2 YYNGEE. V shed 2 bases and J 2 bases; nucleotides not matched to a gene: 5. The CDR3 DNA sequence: TGTGCCAGCAGCGTGGGCGGGGGGCCTCAAGAGACCCAGTACTTC. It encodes CASSVGGGPQETQYF.

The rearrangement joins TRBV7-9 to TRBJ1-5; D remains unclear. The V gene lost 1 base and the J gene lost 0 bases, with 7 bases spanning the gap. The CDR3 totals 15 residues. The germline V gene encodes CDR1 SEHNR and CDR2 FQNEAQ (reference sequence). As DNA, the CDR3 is TGTGCCAGCAGCTTAGGAGCGGATAGCAATCAGCCCCAGCATTTT. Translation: CASSLGADSNQPQHF.

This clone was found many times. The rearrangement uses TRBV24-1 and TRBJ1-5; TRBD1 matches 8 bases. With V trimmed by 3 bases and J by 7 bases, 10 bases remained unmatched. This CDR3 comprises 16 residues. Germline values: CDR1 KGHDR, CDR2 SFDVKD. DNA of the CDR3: TGTGCCACCAGTGATCGTCGGACAGGGTGGAGGCAGCCCCAGCATTTT. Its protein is CATSDRRTGWRQPQHF.

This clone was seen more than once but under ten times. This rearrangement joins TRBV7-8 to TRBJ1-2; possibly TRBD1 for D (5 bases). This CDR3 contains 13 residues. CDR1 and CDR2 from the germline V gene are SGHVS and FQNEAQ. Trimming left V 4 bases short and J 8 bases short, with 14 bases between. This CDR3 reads CASSYQGLGGYTF. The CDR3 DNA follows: TGTGCCAGCAGCTACCAGGGATTGGGGGGCTACACCTTC.

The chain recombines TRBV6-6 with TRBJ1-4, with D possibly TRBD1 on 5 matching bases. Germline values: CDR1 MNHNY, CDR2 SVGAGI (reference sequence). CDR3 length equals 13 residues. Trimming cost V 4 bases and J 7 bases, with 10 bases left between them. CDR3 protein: CASSSPGGEKLFF. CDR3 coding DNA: TGTGCCAGCAGTTCCCCCGGGGGTGAAAAACTGTTTTTT.

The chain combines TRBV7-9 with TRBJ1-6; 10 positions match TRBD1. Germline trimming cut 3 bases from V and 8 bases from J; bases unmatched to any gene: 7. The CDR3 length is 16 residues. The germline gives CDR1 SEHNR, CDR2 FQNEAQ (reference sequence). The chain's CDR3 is CASSFYSGTGDSPLHF. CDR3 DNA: TGTGCCAGCAGCTTTTACTCCGGGACAGGGGATTCACCCCTCCACTTT.

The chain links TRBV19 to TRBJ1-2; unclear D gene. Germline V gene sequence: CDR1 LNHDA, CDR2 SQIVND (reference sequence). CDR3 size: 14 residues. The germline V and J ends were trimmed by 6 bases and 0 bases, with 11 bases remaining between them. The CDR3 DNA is TGTGCCAGTAGGCGTACCGCTTCTAACTATGGCTACACCTTC. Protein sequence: CASRRTASNYGYTF.

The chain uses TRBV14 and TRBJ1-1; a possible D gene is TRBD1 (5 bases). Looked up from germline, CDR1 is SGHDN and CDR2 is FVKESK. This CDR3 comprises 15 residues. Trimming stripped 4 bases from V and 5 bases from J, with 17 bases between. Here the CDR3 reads CASSRYHGKGTEAFF. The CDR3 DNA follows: TGTGCCAGCAGCCGTTATCACGGAAAGGGGACTGAAGCTTTCTTT.

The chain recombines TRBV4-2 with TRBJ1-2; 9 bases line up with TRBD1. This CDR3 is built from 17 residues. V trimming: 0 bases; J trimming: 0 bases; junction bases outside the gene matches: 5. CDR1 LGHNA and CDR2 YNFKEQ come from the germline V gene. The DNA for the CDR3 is TGTGCCAGCAGCCAAGAAATCGGACAGGGGACTAACTATGGCTACACCTTC. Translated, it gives CASSQEIGQGTNYGYTF.

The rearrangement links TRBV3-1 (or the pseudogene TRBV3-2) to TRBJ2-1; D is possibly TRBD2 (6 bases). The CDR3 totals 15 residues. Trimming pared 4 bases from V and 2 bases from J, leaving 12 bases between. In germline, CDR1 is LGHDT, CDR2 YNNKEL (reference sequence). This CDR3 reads CASSPGTGTYNEQFF. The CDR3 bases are TGTGCCAGCAGCCCCGGGACTGGGACCTACAATGAGCAGTTCTTC.

CDR3 in DNA: TGCGCCAGCCTCGGGTCCGGGAAGGCCAAAAACATTCAGTACTTC. Amino acid sequence: CASLGSGKAKNIQYF. V is TRBV10-1 and J is TRBJ2-4, with a tentative D call TRBD2 (5 bases). The length of the CDR3 is 15 residues. Trimming left V 8 bases short and J 1 base short, with 15 bases between. CDR1 WNHNN and CDR2 SYGVQD come from the germline V gene (reference sequence).

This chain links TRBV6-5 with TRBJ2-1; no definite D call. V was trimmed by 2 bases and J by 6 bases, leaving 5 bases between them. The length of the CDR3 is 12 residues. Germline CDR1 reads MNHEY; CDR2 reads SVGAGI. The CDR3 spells CASSYVGNEQFF. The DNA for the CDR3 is TGTGCCAGCAGTTACGTCGGCAATGAGCAGTTCTTC.

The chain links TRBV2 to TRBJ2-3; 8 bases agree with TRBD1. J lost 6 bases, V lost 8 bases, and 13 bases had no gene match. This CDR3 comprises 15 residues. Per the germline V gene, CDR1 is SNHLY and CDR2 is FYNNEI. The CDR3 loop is CASSGQGSKQDTQYF. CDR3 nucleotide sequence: TGTGCCAGCTCAGGACAGGGTTCAAAACAGGATACGCAGTATTTT.

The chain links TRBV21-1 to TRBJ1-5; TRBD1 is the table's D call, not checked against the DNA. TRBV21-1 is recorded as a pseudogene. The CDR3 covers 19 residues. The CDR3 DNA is TGTGCCAGCAGCAAAATTTCTTCCGGGACAGATGATAGCAATCAGCCCCAGCATTTT. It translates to CASSKISSGTDDSNQPQHF.

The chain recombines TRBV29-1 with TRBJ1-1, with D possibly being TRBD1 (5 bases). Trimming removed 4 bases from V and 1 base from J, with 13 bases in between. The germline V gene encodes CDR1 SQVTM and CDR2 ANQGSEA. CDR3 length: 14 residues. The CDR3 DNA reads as TGCAGCGTTGTTGACGGACATACGAACACTGAAGCTTTCTTT. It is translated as CSVVDGHTNTEAFF.

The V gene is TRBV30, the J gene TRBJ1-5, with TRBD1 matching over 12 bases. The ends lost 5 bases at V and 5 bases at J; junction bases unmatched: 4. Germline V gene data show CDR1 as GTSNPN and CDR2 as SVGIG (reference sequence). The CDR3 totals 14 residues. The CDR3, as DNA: TGTGCCTGGTCGGGGACAGGGGGCCATCAGCCCCAGCATTTT. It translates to CAWSGTGGHQPQHF.

The CDR3 DNA follows: TGCGCCAGCAGGTCAGGGGGCTTCACAGATACGCAGTATTTT. Translation gives CASRSGGFTDTQYF. The rearrangement joins TRBV10-1 to TRBJ2-3; 8 bases align to TRBD1. Germline lookup yields CDR1 WNHNN and CDR2 SYGVQD (reference sequence). V shed 6 bases and J 2 bases; nucleotides not matched to a gene: 4. The CDR3 has 14 amino acids.

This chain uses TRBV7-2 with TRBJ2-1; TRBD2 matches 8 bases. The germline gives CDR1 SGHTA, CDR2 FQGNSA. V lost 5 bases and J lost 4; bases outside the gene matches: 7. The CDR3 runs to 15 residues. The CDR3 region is CASSLLGGAYNEQFF. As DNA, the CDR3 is TGTGCCAGCAGCCTACTCGGGGGGGCTTACAATGAGCAGTTCTTC. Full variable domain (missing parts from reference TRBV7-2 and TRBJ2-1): GAGVSQSPSNKVTEKGKDVELRCDPISGHTALYWYRQSLGQGLEFLIYFQGNSAPDKSGLPSDRFSAERTGGSVSTLTIQRTQQEDSAVYLCASSLLGGAYNEQFFGPGTRLTVL.

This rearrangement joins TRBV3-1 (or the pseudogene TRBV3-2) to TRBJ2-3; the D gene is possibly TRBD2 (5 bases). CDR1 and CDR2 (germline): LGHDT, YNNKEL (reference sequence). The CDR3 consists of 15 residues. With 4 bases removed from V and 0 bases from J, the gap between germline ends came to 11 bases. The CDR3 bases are TGTGCCAGCAGCCGAACGGGAAATAGCACAGATACGCAGTATTTT. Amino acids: CASSRTGNSTDTQYF.